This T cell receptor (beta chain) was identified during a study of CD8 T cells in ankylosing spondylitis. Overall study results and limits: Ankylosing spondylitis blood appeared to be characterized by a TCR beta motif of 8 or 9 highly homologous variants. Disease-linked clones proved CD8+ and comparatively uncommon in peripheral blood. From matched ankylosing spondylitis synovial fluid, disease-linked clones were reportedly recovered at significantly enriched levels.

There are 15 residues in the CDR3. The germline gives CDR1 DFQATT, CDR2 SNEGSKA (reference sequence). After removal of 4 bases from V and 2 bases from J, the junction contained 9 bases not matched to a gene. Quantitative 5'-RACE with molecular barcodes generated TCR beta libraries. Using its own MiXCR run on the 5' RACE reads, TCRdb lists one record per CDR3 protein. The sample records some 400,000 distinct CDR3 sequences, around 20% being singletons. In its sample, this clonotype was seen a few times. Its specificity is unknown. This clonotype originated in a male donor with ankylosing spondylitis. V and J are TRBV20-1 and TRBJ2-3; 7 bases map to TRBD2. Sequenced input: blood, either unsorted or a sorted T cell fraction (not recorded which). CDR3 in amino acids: CSATRGLVYTDTQYF. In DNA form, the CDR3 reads TGCAGTGCTACCCGCGGACTAGTTTACACAGATACGCAGTATTTT.